This T cell receptor (beta chain) was documented in a study of control samples from healthy donors and cancer patients. Germline values: CDR1 SGHTS, CDR2 YDEGEE. The CDR3 extends over 12 amino acids. V lost 5 bases to trimming and J lost 7 bases, with 9 bases between them. Measured with immunoSEQ multiplex PCR; TCRdb has only the in-frame clones, and not every one. The sample yields some 150,000 clones, 91% seen once. The sample consisted of blood. This chain joins TRBV5-8 and TRBJ2-2; TRBD1 might be the D (5 bases). This TCR came from a woman in her 30s in good health. In DNA, the CDR3 is TGTGCCAGCAGATCCCAGGGCGGGGAGCTGTTTTTT. Translating gives CASRSQGGELFF.